This T cell receptor (beta chain) appears in the sequencing data of a study of blood T cells in healthy people across ages. This clonotype was picked up a small number of times. The CDR3 length is 13 residues. Per germline, CDR1 KGHSH and CDR2 LQKENI. V was cut by 5 bases and J by 11 bases, with 18 bases left in between. With a J-beta primer mix and a sample-barcoded 5' primer, a second PCR ran roughly 7 to 11 cycles. TCRdb fed the 5' RACE reads into MiXCR, producing one record per CDR3 protein. The sample holds 500,000 to 700,000 distinct CDR3 sequences, about 30% seen once. The sequence came from a woman of 80 years or more in good health. Source material: blood. The J gene is TRBJ2-5, the V gene TRBV18; D is unresolved. DNA of the CDR3: TGTGCCAGCTCAAGCAACAGCCGGAGTAAACAGTACTTC. Translating it yields CASSSNSRSKQYF.